The TCR beta chain described here comes from a study of CXCR3-negative and CXCR3-positive naive CD8 T cells. Study-wide results and caveats: Diversity ran similarly high across both naive subsets but far lower in memory CD8+ cells.

Using triplicate sorts, 250,000 to 350,000 cells were collected each time from every CD8+ T cell subset. Naive CD8+ T cells had a CD45RO-CCR7+CD27+CD95- phenotype. It was by 5' RACE with UMI labels that the TRB cDNA libraries were prepared. TCRdb reprocessed the 5' RACE reads and keeps a single row for each CDR3 protein, giving no DNA. The sample has over 100,000 distinct CDR3 sequences. Details on this clonotype: As yet, its antigen is unknown.

The V gene's germline CDR1 is SGHVS and CDR2 FNYEAQ. The CDR3 consists of 16 residues. This chain joins TRBV7-6 and TRBJ2-3; absent DNA, TCRdb's TRBD1 call cannot be checked. The clonotype was recovered from a human donor in good health. Some clones in this sample may be carry-over from other donors' samples. What was sequenced was naive CXCR3- CD8+ T cells from blood. Described subset: CD45RO-CCR7+CD27+CD95- naive CD8+ T cells lacking CXCR3 (TNR3-). The CDR3 loop reads CASSSNGQGVGDTQYF. The full variable domain, in which reference TRBV7-6 and TRBJ2-3 provide the parts outside the CDR3, is GAGVSQSPRYKVTKRGQDVALRCDPISGHVSLYWYRQALGQGPEFLTYFNYEAQQDKSGLPNDRFSAERPEGSISTLTIQRTEQRDSAMYRCASSSNGQGVGDTQYFGPGTRLTVL.